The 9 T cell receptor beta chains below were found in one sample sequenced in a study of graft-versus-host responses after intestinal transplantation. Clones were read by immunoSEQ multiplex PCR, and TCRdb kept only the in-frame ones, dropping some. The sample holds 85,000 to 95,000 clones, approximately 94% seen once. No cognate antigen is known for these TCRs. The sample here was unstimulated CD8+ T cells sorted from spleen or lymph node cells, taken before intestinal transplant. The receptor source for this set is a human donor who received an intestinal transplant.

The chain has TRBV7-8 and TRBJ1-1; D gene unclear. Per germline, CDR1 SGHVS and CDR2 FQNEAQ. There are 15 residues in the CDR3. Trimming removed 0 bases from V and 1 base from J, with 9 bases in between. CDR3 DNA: TGTGCCAGCAGCTTAGCCCGGGGAGGGAACACTGAAGCTTTCTTT. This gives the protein CASSLARGGNTEAFF.

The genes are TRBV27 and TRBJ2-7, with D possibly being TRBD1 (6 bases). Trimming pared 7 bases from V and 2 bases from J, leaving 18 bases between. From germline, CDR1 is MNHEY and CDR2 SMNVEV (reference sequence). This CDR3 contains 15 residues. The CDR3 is CASIPRAGVPYEQYF. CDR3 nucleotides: TGTGCCAGCATCCCCAGGGCAGGGGTCCCCTACGAGCAGTACTTC.

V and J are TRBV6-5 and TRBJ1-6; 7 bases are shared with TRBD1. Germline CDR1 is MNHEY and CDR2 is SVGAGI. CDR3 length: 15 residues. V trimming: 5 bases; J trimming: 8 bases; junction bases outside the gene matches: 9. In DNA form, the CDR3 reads TGTGCCAGCAGTGTCGCAGGGGGGAGTGATTCACCCCTCCACTTT. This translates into CASSVAGGSDSPLHF.

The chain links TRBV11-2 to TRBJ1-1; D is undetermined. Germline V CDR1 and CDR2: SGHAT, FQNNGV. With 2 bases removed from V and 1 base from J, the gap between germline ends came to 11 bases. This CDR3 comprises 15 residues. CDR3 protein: CASSLLEGPNTEAFF. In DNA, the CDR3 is TGTGCCAGCAGCTTACTCGAGGGCCCGAACACTGAAGCTTTCTTT.

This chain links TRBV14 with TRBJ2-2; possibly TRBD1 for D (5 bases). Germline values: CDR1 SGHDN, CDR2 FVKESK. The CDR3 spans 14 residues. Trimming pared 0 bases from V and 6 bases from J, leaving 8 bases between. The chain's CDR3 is CASSQDRVAGELFF. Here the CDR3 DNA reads TGTGCCAGCAGCCAAGACAGGGTCGCCGGGGAGCTGTTTTTT.

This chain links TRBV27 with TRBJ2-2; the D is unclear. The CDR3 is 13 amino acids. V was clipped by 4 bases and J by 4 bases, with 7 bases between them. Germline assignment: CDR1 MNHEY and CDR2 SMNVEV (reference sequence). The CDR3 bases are TGTGCCAGCAGTTCAGATTTCACCGGGGAGCTGTTTTTT. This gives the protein CASSSDFTGELFF.

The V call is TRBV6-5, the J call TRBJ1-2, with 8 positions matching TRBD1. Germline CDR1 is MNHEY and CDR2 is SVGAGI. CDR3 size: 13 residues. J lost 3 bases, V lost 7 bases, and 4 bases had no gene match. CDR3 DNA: TGTGCCAGCAAGACAGGGGTTGACTATGGCTACACCTTC. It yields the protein CASKTGVDYGYTF.

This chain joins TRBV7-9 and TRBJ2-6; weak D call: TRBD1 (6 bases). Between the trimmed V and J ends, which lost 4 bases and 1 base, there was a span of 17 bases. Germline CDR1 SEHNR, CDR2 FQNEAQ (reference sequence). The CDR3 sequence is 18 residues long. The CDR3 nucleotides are TGTGCCAGCAGCTCGGCAGGGGCCCCTCTGTCTGGGGCCAACGTCCTGACTTTC. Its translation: CASSSAGAPLSGANVLTF.

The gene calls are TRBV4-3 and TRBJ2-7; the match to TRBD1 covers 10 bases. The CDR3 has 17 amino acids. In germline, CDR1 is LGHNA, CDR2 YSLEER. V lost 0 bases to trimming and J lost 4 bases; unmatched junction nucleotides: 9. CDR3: CASSQEGADRGRYEQYF. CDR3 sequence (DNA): TGCGCCAGCAGCCAAGAAGGGGCTGACAGGGGGCGATACGAGCAGTACTTC.